One and the same sample provided the 27 T cell receptor beta chains below, sequenced in a study of blood T cell repertoires in COVID-19. Profiling relied on immunoSEQ multiplex PCR, and the TCRdb table lists in-frame clones only, not all of them. The sample records 490,000 or so clones, approximately 91% being singletons. The sample consisted of PBMCs or T cells enriched from blood (not recorded which). The receptors here all came from a woman in her sixties or seventies who had recovered from COVID-19.

The chain couples TRBV5-1 to TRBJ2-2; maybe TRBD1 (6 bases). CDR3 length equals 14 residues. Looked up from germline, CDR1 is SGHRS and CDR2 is YFSETQ. V was pared by 4 bases and J by 5 bases, with 12 bases between. The CDR3, as DNA: TGCGCCAGCAGCGTATCAGGGGTTACCGGGGAGCTGTTTTTT. It translates to CASSVSGVTGELFF.

The chain links TRBV7-4 to TRBJ2-7, with a weak D call TRBD2 (6 bases). Germline loops: CDR1 SGHVT, CDR2 SQSDAQ. Trimming left V 3 bases short and J 3 bases short, with 21 bases between. The CDR3 runs to 17 residues. The CDR3 region has the DNA TGTGCCAGCAGCTTTGAAAAAGGGACTCAGAGTGGCTACGAGCAGTACGTC. It yields the protein CASSFEKGTQSGYEQYV.

This clone was picked up one time. The chain links TRBV7-8 to TRBJ2-3; 7 nucleotides match TRBD2. In germline, CDR1 is SGHVS, CDR2 FQNEAQ. V dropped 5 bases and J dropped 6; count of bases not matched to a gene: 11. The CDR3 sequence is 15 residues long. The CDR3 nucleotides are TGTGCCAGCAGCGGCGGCAGCGGGGCATGGGATACGCAGTATTTT. It codes for CASSGGSGAWDTQYF.

In its sample, this clone was seen once. The J gene is TRBJ2-3, the V gene TRBV25-1, with 9 bases lining up with TRBD2. In germline, CDR1 is MGHDK, CDR2 SYGVNS. Trimming removed 1 base from V and 1 base from J; junction bases left unmatched: 3. This CDR3 contains 16 residues. The CDR3 sequence is CASSEWPSGGTDTQYF. For the CDR3, the DNA is TGTGCCAGCAGTGAATGGCCTAGCGGGGGCACAGATACGCAGTATTTT.

This clone showed up just once. The chain combines TRBV4-2 with TRBJ1-5; possibly TRBD1 for D (5 bases). Germline-derived CDR1 and CDR2 are LGHNA and YNFKEQ. This CDR3 comprises 14 residues. V was clipped by 4 bases and J by 0 bases, with 7 bases between them. This CDR3 reads CASSPDTSNQPQHF. The DNA of the CDR3 is TGTGCCAGCAGCCCGGACACTAGCAATCAGCCCCAGCATTTT.

This chain uses TRBV7-6 with TRBJ2-1, with D possibly being TRBD2 (5 bases). The CDR3 covers 16 residues. V was clipped by 1 base and J by 0 bases, with 10 bases between them. Germline CDR1 and CDR2: SGHVS and FNYEAQ. The CDR3 bases are TGTGCCAGCAGCTTAGAGCTAGCCGACTCCTACAATGAGCAGTTCTTC. It is translated as CASSLELADSYNEQFF.

This chain connects TRBV11-2 to TRBJ1-6, with D unresolved. Germline CDR1 reads SGHAT; CDR2 reads FQNNGV. The CDR3 has 16 amino acids. The germline V and J ends were trimmed by 2 bases and 0 bases, with 8 bases remaining between them. CDR3 DNA sequence: TGTGCCAGCAGCTTAATCCTGGCCTCCTATAATTCACCCCTCCACTTT. Its translation: CASSLILASYNSPLHF. The complete variable domain, with remaining parts taken from reference TRBV11-2 and TRBJ1-6, reads EAGVAQSPRYKIIEKRQSVAFWCNPISGHATLYWYQQILGQGPKLLIQFQNNGVVDDSQLPKDRFSAERLKGVDSTLKIQPAKLEDSAVYLCASSLILASYNSPLHFGNGTRLTVT.

The chain joins TRBV5-1 to TRBJ1-2; 11 nucleotides match TRBD1. The CDR3 loop spans 16 amino acids. The V gene end was trimmed by 2 bases and the J gene end by 5 bases; junction bases not matched to a gene: 8. Germline CDR1 and CDR2: SGHRS and YFSETQ. CDR3 DNA sequence: TGCGCCAGCAGCTTCGGGACAGGGGGTTCTCGGTATGGCTACACCTTC. Translation: CASSFGTGGSRYGYTF. The entire variable domain, with the rest obtained from reference TRBV5-1 and TRBJ1-2, is as follows: KAGVTQTPRYLIKTRGQQVTLSCSPISGHRSVSWYQQTPGQGLQFLFEYFSETQRNKGNFPGRFSGRQFSNSRSEMNVSTLELGDSALYLCASSFGTGGSRYGYTFGSGTRLTVV.

This rearrangement joins TRBV6-5 to TRBJ1-2; TRBD1 aligns across 12 bases. Losses at the gene ends were 4 bases for V and 4 bases for J; bases not matched to a gene: 1. The germline CDR1 and CDR2 sequences are MNHEY and SVGAGI. This CDR3 contains 14 residues. CDR3 sequence reads: CASSWDRGLYGYTF. As DNA, the CDR3 is TGTGCCAGCAGTTGGGACAGGGGGCTCTATGGCTACACCTTC.

This chain joins TRBV27 and TRBJ1-4; 8 nucleotides align to TRBD1. V shed 5 bases and J 12 bases; nucleotides not matched to a gene: 8. CDR3 length equals 13 residues. In germline, CDR1 is MNHEY, CDR2 SMNVEV (reference sequence). This chain's CDR3 is CASSLGQGLELFF. CDR3 DNA: TGTGCCAGCAGTCTAGGACAGGGCCTTGAACTGTTTTTT.

CDR3 loop: CASGLVLSGGPSSYNEQFF. The CDR3 bases are TGTGCTAGTGGTTTGGTACTTAGCGGGGGGCCTAGCTCCTACAATGAGCAGTTCTTC. This rearrangement joins TRBV12-5 to TRBJ2-1, with 10 positions matching TRBD2. V gave up 0 bases and J gave up 0 bases; unmatched junction bases: 8. Germline assignment: CDR1 LGHNT and CDR2 FRNRAP. The CDR3 contains 19 residues.

The V gene is TRBV20-1, the J gene TRBJ1-2; D possibly corresponds to TRBD1 (5 bases). This CDR3 is 11 amino acids long. V was clipped by 3 bases and J by 10 bases, with 12 bases between them. Germline CDR1 and CDR2: DFQATT and SNEGSKA (reference sequence). This chain's CDR3 is CSASTQGVYTF. CDR3 coding DNA: TGCAGTGCTAGCACCCAGGGTGTCTACACCTTC.

Concerning this clone: Other DNA sequences in the sample encode the same CDR3. The chain couples TRBV29-1 to TRBJ1-1, with 9 positions matching TRBD1. The CDR3 totals 12 residues. Germline lookup yields CDR1 SQVTM and CDR2 ANQGSEA. Unmatched junction bases numbered 2, after V lost 4 bases and J lost 5 bases. The CDR3 nucleotides are TGCAGCGTTGGACAGGGGGGAACTGAAGCTTTCTTT. This translates into CSVGQGGTEAFF.

The chain carries TRBV15 and TRBJ2-2, with D possibly matching TRBD1 (5 bases). Looked up from germline, CDR1 is LNHNV and CDR2 is YYDKDF (reference sequence). The CDR3 extends over 17 amino acids. Trimming shortened V by 4 bases and J by 0 bases, and 15 bases separated the two germline ends. The CDR3 sequence is CATSTPEQATNTGELFF. In DNA form, the CDR3 reads TGTGCCACCAGCACACCGGAACAGGCTACGAACACCGGGGAGCTGTTTTTT.

The chain recombines TRBV4-1 with TRBJ1-5, with 7 nucleotides matching TRBD1. The junction had 13 bases not matched to a gene; V was cut back by 1 base and J by 7 bases. This CDR3 is 17 amino acids long. Germline assignment: CDR1 MGHRA and CDR2 YSYEKL. This CDR3 reads CASSQAPTGNTGQPQHF. The DNA for the CDR3 is TGCGCCAGCAGCCAAGCGCCGACAGGGAATACAGGACAGCCCCAGCATTTT.

The chain recombines TRBV2 with TRBJ1-5, with 8 bases lining up with TRBD1. J lost 7 bases, V lost 4 bases, and 6 bases had no gene match. The CDR3 spans 14 residues. CDR1 is SNHLY and CDR2 is FYNNEI in the germline V gene. CDR3 in DNA: TGTGCCAGCAGTGGGACAGGGATGGGGCAGCCCCAGCATTTT. It specifies CASSGTGMGQPQHF.

J is TRBJ1-5 and V is TRBV19; D unresolved. Germline V gene lookup returns CDR1 LNHDA and CDR2 SQIVND (reference sequence). The CDR3 is 15 amino acids. V lost 3 bases and J 5 bases, leaving 14 bases between the germline ends. The chain's CDR3 is CASSMHRKHDQPQHF. CDR3 DNA: TGTGCCAGTAGTATGCACAGAAAACATGATCAGCCCCAGCATTTT.

DNA for the CDR3: TGTGCCAGTAGTATAAACTATGGAAACACCATATATTTT. Translating it yields CASSINYGNTIYF. The chain employs TRBV19 and TRBJ1-3; D is uncertain. Germline V CDR1 and CDR2: LNHDA, SQIVND (reference sequence). The V gene lost 2 bases and the J gene lost 3 bases, with 5 bases spanning the gap. The CDR3 contains 13 residues.

V usage is TRBV10-2 and J usage is TRBJ2-3; 11 bases fit TRBD2. The V gene end was trimmed by 3 bases and the J gene end by 2 bases; junction bases not matched to a gene: 10. The CDR3 covers 18 residues. The germline V gene encodes CDR1 WSHSY and CDR2 SAAADI. The CDR3, as DNA: TGCGCCAGCAGTGAACCCCTTCTAGCGGGGGGCACCACAGATACGCAGTATTTT. Protein product: CASSEPLLAGGTTDTQYF.

V gene TRBV10-3 combines with J gene TRBJ2-7; 10 bases fit TRBD1. This CDR3 comprises 15 residues. The V and J ends lost 5 bases and 3 bases, in that order; junction bases with no gene match: 7. CDR1 and CDR2 from the germline V gene are ENHRY and SYGVKD. CDR3 coding DNA: TGTGCCATCAGTTCCGGGACAGGGGCGGGCTACGAGCAGTACTTC. The encoded protein is CAISSGTGAGYEQYF.

This chain connects TRBV19 to TRBJ1-5; a possible D gene is TRBD1 (5 bases). CDR1 LNHDA and CDR2 SQIVND come from the germline V gene (reference sequence). V was pared by 3 bases and J by 4 bases, with 22 bases between. This CDR3 is built from 18 residues. CDR3 region: CASSMGGGEHPFNQPQHF. Here the CDR3 DNA reads TGTGCCAGTAGTATGGGGGGGGGTGAGCACCCCTTTAATCAGCCCCAGCATTTT.

V usage is TRBV5-1 and J usage is TRBJ1-2, with 7 positions matching TRBD1. There are 13 residues in the CDR3. Unmatched junction bases numbered 6, after V lost 4 bases and J lost 6 bases. The germline V gene has CDR1 SGHRS and CDR2 YFSETQ. CDR3 sequence reads: CASSRNTGDGYTF. CDR3 in DNA: TGCGCCAGCAGCCGAAACACAGGGGATGGCTACACCTTC.

The chain carries TRBV6-6 and TRBJ2-7, with TRBD1 as a possible D gene (5 bases). This CDR3 is 12 amino acids long. In germline, CDR1 is MNHNY, CDR2 SVGAGI (reference sequence). V lost 5 bases and J 0 bases, leaving 5 bases between the germline ends. The CDR3 DNA reads TGTGCCAGCAGTAGGGGCTCCTACGAGCAGTACGTC. Translated: CASSRGSYEQYV.

The gene calls are TRBV4-1 and TRBJ2-5; 11 bases line up with TRBD2. The V and J ends lost 4 bases and 5 bases, in that order; junction bases with no gene match: 12. CDR1 and CDR2 (germline): MGHRA, YSYEKL. The CDR3 covers 17 residues. The CDR3 sequence: CASSPRLAGGGPETQYF. CDR3 bases: TGCGCCAGCAGCCCCCGGCTAGCGGGGGGAGGGCCCGAGACCCAGTACTTC.

This chain connects TRBV7-8 to TRBJ1-1; 10 nucleotides line up with TRBD1. The V and J ends lost 1 base and 3 bases, in that order; junction bases with no gene match: 2. The CDR3 length is 15 residues. In germline, CDR1 is SGHVS, CDR2 FQNEAQ. CDR3 amino acids: CASSLVGQGDTEAFF. The CDR3 DNA follows: TGTGCCAGCAGCTTAGTAGGACAGGGGGACACTGAAGCTTTCTTT.

The J gene is TRBJ2-5, the V gene TRBV5-4; the D is unclear. The CDR3 spans 13 residues. CDR1 and CDR2 from the germline V gene are SGHNT and YYREEE (reference sequence). V shed 2 bases and J shed 2 bases, with 7 bases lying between them. CDR3 sequence reads: CASSLRLQETQYF. The CDR3 DNA reads as TGTGCCAGCAGCTTAAGACTTCAAGAGACCCAGTACTTC.

The rearrangement links TRBV5-5 to TRBJ2-7, with a weak D call TRBD2 (6 bases). Trimming stripped 1 base from V and 6 bases from J, with 14 bases between. CDR1 and CDR2 (germline): SGHKS, YYEKEE (reference sequence). The CDR3 loop spans 14 amino acids. As DNA, the CDR3 is TGTGCCAGCAGCTTGTTCCGGGAGTCGGTCGAGCAGTACGTC. Amino acid sequence: CASSLFRESVEQYV.